The sample holds a few counts of the clone carrying this T cell receptor (beta chain). As yet, its antigen is unknown. The CDR3 covers 14 residues. Losses at the gene ends were 4 bases for V and 6 bases for J; bases not matched to a gene: 9. In germline, CDR1 is SQVTM, CDR2 ANQGSEA. This entry belongs to a study of blood T cells in healthy people across ages. Study context: There was about one barcoded beta molecule captured by template switching per two T cells.

Samples each had at least 5.5 micrograms of total RNA extracted. Combining a sample-barcoded 5' primer with a J-beta primer mix, a second PCR ran for about 7 to 11 cycles. TCRdb independently ran MiXCR on the 5' RACE reads; one entry per CDR3 protein. The table includes 980,000 or so distinct CDR3 sequences, roughly 50% detected once. General observations from the study: Estimates of diversity drawn from one million T cells were considered underestimates.

The chain joins TRBV29-1 to TRBJ2-1; 7 bases line up with TRBD2. The sample consisted of blood. The sequence was obtained from a man aged 25 to 45 in good health. The CDR3 sequence: CSVARATGGNEQFF. The CDR3 DNA sequence: TGCAGCGTTGCCCGGGCAACGGGAGGCAATGAGCAGTTCTTC.